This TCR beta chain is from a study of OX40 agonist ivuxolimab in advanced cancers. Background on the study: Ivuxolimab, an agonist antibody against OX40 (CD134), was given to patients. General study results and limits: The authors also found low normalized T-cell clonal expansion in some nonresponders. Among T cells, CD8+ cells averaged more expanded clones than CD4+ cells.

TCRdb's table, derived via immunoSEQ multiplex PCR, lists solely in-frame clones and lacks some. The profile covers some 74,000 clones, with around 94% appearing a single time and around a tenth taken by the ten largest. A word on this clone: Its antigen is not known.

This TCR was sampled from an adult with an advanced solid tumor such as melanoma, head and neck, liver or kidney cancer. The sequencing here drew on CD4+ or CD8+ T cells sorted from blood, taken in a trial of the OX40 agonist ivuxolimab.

CDR3 sequence (DNA): TGTGCCAGCAGCTACGGGGTCGGGACAGGGGGCTACGAGCAGTACTTC. Its translation: CASSYGVGTGGYEQYF. The chain has TRBV7-2 and TRBJ2-7; 11 bases fit TRBD1. V lost 4 bases, J lost 3 bases, and 8 bases stayed unmatched. The CDR3 loop spans 16 amino acids. Per germline, CDR1 SGHTA and CDR2 FQGNSA.